Here is one TCR beta chain with its context. The antigen is undetermined. The protocol was immunoSEQ multiplex PCR, while the TCRdb copy is restricted to in-frame clones and leaves out a portion. The sample holds 140,000 to 150,000 clones, over 90% seen once. The sample comes from a study of T cell responses to AZD1222 COVID-19 vaccine. Study findings and constraints: Spike-specific TCR depth and breadth grew after two AZD1222 doses. Among the donors, most were white British and more were female, and clonal diversity was possibly underestimated. Recipients of AZD1222 seropositive at baseline numbered only 5 or 6.

CDR3 size: 16 residues. Germline CDR1 reads DFQATT; CDR2 reads SNEGSKA (reference sequence). Germline trimming cut 3 bases from V and 3 bases from J; bases unmatched to any gene: 7. The receptor was isolated from an adult in good health. The chain is built from TRBV20-1 and TRBJ2-1; 11 nucleotides line up with TRBD2. Sequencing was performed on peripheral blood, taken on day 0 of AZD1222 vaccination. CDR3: CSASARLAGYYNEQFF. DNA of the CDR3: TGCAGTGCTAGTGCCCGACTAGCGGGGTACTACAATGAGCAGTTCTTC.